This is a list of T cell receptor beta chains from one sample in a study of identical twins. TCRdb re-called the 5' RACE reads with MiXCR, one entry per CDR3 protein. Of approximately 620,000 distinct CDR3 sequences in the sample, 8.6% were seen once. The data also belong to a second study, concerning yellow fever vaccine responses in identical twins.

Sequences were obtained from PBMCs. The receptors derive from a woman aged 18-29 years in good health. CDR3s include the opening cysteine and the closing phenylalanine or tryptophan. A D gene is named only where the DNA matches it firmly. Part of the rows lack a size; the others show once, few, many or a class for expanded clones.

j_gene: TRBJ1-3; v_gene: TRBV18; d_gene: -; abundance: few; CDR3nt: TGTGCCAGCTCACCTGCCGGGAGCTATGGAAACACCATATATTTT; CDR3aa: CASSPAGSYGNTIYF
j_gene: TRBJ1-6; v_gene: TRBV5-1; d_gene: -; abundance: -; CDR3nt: TGCGCCAGCAGCCCCCTACAGGGCAGTGGATCACCCCTCCACTTT; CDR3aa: CASSPLQGSGSPLHF
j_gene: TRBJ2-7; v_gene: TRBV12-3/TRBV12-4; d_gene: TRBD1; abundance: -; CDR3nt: TGTGCCAGCAGTTTCTCCCCGGACAGGAAAACCTACGAGCAGTACTTC; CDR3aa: CASSFSPDRKTYEQYF
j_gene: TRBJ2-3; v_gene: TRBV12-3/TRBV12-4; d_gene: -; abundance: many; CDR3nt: TGTGCCAGCACTCTCCTAGGCCCAGATACGCAGTATTTT; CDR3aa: CASTLLGPDTQYF
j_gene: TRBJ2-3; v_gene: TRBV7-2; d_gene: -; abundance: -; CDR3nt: TGTGCCAGCGACAGGACCACAGATACGCAGTATTTT; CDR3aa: CASDRTTDTQYF
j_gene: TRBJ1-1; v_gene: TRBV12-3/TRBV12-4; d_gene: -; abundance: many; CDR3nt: TGTGCCAGCAGTCACGAGGACACTGAAGCTTTCTTT; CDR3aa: CASSHEDTEAFF
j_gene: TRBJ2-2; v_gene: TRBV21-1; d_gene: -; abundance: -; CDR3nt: TGTGCCAGCAGCAAAGACAGGGGGCGCACCGGGGAGCTGTTTTTT; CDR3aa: CASSKDRGRTGELFF
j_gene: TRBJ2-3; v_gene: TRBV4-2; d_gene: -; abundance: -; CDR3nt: TGTGCCAGCAGCTCGGAGGACAAGATTTTCACAGATACGCAGTATTTT; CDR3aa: CASSSEDKIFTDTQYF
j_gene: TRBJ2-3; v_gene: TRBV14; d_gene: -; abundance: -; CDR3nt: TGTGCCAGCAGCCCCGACGTATATGCCGGAGATACGCAGTATTTT; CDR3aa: CASSPDVYAGDTQYF
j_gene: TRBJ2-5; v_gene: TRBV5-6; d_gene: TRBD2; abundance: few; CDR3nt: TGTGCCAGCAGCTTGGACGGACTAGCTGGGGAGACCCAGTACTTC; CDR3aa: CASSLDGLAGETQYF
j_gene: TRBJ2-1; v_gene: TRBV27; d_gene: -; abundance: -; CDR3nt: TGTGCCAGCAGTTTATTTACCGCCTACAATGAGCAGTTCTTC; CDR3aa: CASSLFTAYNEQFF
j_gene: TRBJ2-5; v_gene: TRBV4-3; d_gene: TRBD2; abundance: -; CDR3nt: TGCGCCAGCAGCCAGGGGACTAGCGGGACCAAGACCCAGTACTTC; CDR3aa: CASSQGTSGTKTQYF
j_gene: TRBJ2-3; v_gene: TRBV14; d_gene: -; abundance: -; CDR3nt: TGTGCCAGCAGCACACAAAGGAGGCATACGCAGTATTTT; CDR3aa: CASSTQRRHTQYF
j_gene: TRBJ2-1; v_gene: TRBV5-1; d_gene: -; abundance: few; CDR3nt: TGCGCCAGCAGCTTGGCGGTCCATGAGCAGTTCTTC; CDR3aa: CASSLAVHEQFF
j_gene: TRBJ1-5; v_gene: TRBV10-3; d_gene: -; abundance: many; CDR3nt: TGTGCCATCAGTGCGGCTGGCAATCAGCCCCAGCATTTT; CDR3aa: CAISAAGNQPQHF
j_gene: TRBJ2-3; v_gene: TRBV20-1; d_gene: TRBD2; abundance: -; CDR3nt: TGCAGTGCTAGCCAGGCTAGCGGGAGATTAGATACGCAGTATTTT; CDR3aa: CSASQASGRLDTQYF
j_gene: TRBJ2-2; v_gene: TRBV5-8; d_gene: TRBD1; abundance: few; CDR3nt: TGTGCCAGCAGCTTGACTAGGGGACAGGTTCACCCCGGGGAGCTGTTTTTT; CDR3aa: CASSLTRGQVHPGELFF
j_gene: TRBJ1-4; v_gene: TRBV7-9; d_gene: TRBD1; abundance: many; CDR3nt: TGTGCCAGCAGCTTACATGGAGGGGGCACTAATGAAAAACTGTTTTTT; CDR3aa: CASSLHGGGTNEKLFF
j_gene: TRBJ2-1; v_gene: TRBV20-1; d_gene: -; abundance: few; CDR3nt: TGCAGTGCAAAGCCTCCGAGCTCCTACAATGAGCAGTTCTTC; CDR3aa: CSAKPPSSYNEQFF
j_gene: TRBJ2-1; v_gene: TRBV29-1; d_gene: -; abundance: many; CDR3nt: TGCAGCGTCGAAAGTGGTTACAATGAGCAGTTCTTC; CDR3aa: CSVESGYNEQFF
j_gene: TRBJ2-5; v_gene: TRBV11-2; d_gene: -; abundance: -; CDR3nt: TGTGCCAGCAGCTTAGGGGGGGGCCACGGAGAGACCCAGTACTTC; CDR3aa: CASSLGGGHGETQYF
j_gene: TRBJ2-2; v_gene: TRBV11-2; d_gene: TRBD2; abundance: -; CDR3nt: TGTGCCAGCACCCAAGCCGGGGGGTATCGCACCGGGGAGCTGTTTTTT; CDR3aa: CASTQAGGYRTGELFF
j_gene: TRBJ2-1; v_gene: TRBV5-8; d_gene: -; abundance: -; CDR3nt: TGTGCCAGCAGCTTGTTCGTGGGAAGGGATACCCATGAGCAGTTCTTC; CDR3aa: CASSLFVGRDTHEQFF
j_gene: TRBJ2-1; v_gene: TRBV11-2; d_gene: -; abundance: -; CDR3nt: TGTGCCAGCAGCTTAGTTGTAGGCCTTTCCTCCTACAATGAGCAGTTCTTC; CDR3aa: CASSLVVGLSSYNEQFF
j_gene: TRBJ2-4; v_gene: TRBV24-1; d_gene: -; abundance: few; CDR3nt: TGTGCCCTCCTCTGGTATCGGGGCCGATTAGCCAAAAACATTCAGTACTTC; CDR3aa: CALLWYRGRLAKNIQYF
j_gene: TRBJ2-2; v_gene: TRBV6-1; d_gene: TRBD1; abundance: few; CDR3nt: TGTGCCAGCAGACAGGGGAACGGGGAGCTGTTTTTT; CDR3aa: CASRQGNGELFF
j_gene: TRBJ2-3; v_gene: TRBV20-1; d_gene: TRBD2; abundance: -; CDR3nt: TGCAGTGCTAGCGGGGGGGCCCCAGATACGCAGTATTTT; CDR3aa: CSASGGAPDTQYF